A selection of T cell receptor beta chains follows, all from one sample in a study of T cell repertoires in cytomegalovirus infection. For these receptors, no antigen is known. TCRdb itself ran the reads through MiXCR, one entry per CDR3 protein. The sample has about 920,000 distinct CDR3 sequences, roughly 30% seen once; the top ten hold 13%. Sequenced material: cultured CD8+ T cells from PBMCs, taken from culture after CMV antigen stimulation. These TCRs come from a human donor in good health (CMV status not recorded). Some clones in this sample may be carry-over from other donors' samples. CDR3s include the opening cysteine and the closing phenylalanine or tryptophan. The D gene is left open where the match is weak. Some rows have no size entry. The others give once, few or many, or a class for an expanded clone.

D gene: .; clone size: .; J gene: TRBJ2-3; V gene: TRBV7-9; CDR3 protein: CASLGLGISTDTQYF; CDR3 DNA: TGTGCCAGTCTGGGACTCGGGATTAGCACAGATACGCAGTATTTT
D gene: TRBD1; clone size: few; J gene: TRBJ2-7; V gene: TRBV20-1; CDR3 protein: CSARDPGQGHSYEQYF; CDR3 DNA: TGCAGTGCTAGAGATCCCGGACAGGGGCACTCCTACGAGCAGTACTTC
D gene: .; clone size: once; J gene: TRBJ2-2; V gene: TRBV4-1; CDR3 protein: CASSPSQITGELFF; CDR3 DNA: TGCGCCAGCAGCCCGAGTCAGATCACCGGGGAGCTGTTTTTT
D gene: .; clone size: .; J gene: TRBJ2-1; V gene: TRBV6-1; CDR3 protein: CASSDGDNYNEQFF; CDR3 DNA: TGTGCCAGCAGTGATGGGGACAACTACAATGAGCAGTTCTTC
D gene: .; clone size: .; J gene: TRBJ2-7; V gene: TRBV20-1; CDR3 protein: CSAHRETYYEQYF; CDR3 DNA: TGCAGTGCTCACCGGGAGACTTACTACGAGCAGTACTTC
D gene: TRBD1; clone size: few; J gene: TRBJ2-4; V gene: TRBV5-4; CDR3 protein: CASSLQGAVGKNIQYF; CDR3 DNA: TGTGCCAGCAGCTTACAGGGGGCCGTGGGCAAAAACATTCAGTACTTC
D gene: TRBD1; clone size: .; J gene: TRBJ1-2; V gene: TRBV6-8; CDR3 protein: CASRQGGSYYGYTF; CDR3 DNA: TGTGCCAGCAGACAGGGGGGGTCTTACTATGGCTACACCTTC
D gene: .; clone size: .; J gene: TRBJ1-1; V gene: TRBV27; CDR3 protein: CASSSSRERLNTEAFF; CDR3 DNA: TGTGCCAGCAGTTCTAGCCGGGAGCGGTTGAACACTGAAGCTTTCTTT
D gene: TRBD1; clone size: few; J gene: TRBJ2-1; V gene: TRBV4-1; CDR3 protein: CASSLDSGQLKPYNEQFF; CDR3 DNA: TGCGCCAGCAGCCTGGATTCGGGACAGCTAAAACCCTACAATGAGCAGTTCTTC
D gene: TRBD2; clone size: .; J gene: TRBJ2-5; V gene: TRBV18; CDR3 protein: CASSPWTSGGAEETQYF; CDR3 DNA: TGTGCCAGCTCACCATGGACTAGCGGGGGGGCGGAAGAGACCCAGTACTTC
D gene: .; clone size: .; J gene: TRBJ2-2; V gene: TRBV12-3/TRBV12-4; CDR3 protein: CASSFVLWSPGQDTGELFF; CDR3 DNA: TGTGCCAGCAGTTTCGTTCTATGGAGCCCGGGCCAAGACACCGGGGAGCTGTTTTTT
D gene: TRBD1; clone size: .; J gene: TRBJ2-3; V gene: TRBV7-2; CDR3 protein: CVSIQGTDTQYF; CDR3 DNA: TGTGTCAGTATACAGGGGACAGATACGCAGTATTTT
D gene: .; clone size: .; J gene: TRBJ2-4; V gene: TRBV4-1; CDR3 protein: CASSQPPTGEGNIQYF; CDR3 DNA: TGCGCCAGCAGCCAACCCCCAACAGGAGAGGGGAACATTCAGTACTTC
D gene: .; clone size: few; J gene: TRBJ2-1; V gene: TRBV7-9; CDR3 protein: CASRGGAAGDEQFF; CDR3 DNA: TGTGCCAGCAGGGGCGGGGCTGCTGGCGATGAGCAGTTCTTC
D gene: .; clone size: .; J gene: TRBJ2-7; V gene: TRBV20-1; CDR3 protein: CSARSNSDRINYEQYF; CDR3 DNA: TGCAGTGCTAGATCAAATTCCGACAGGATTAACTACGAGCAGTACTTC
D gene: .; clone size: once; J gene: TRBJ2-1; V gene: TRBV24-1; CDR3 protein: CATGVDNEQFF; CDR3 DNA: TGTGCCACCGGGGTCGACAATGAGCAGTTCTTC
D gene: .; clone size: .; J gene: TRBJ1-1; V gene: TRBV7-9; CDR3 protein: CASSLDPRNTEAFF; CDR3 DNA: TGTGCCAGCAGCTTAGATCCGAGGAACACTGAAGCTTTCTTT
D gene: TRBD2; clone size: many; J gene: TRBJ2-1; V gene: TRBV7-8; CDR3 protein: CASSTPSGGRWNEQFF; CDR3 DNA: TGTGCCAGCAGCACCCCGAGCGGGGGGCGGTGGAATGAGCAGTTCTTC
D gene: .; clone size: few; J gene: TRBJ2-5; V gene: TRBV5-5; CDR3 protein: CASSLSLAGYQETQYF; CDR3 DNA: TGTGCCAGCAGCTTGAGTCTGGCCGGCTACCAAGAGACCCAGTACTTC
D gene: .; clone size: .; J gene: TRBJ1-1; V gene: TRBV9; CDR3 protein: CASTPTETTNTEAFF; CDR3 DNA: TGTGCCAGCACCCCAACCGAGACAACGAACACTGAAGCTTTCTTT
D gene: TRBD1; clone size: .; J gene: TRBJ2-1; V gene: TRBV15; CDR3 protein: CATSPDRGAYNEQFF; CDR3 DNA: TGTGCCACCAGCCCGGACAGGGGAGCCTACAATGAGCAGTTCTTC
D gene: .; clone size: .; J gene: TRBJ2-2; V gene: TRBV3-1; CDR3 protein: CASSQVVVGILGPTGELFF; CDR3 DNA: TGTGCCAGCAGCCAAGTGGTAGTGGGAATACTAGGTCCCACCGGGGAGCTGTTTTTT
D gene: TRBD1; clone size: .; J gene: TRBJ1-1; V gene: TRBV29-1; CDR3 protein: CSTWTGEYTEAFF; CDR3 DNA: TGCAGCACATGGACAGGGGAGTACACTGAAGCTTTCTTT
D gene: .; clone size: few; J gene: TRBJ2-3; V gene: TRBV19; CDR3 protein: CASPSKGDRKGTDTQYF; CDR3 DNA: TGTGCCAGCCCCTCTAAGGGGGACCGAAAGGGCACAGATACGCAGTATTTT
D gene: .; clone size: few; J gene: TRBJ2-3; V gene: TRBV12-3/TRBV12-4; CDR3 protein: CASSHRDGLDTQYF; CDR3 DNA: TGTGCCAGCAGCCACAGGGATGGTTTGGATACGCAGTATTTT
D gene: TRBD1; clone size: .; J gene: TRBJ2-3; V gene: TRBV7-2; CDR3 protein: CASSPRRDRGPDTQYF; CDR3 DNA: TGTGCCAGCAGCCCCCGCCGGGACAGGGGACCAGATACGCAGTATTTT
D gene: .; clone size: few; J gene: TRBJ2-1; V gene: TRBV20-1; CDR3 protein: CSAETVELDNEQFF; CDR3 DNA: TGCAGTGCCGAGACCGTTGAACTGGACAATGAGCAGTTCTTC
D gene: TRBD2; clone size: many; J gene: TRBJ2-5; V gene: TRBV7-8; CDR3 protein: CASSLLAGGVQETQYF; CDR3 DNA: TGTGCCAGCAGCTTGCTAGCGGGGGGTGTCCAAGAGACCCAGTACTTC
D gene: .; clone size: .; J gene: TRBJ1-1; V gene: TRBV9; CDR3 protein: CASTAGGNTEAFF; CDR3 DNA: TGTGCCAGCACCGCCGGGGGGAACACTGAAGCTTTCTTT
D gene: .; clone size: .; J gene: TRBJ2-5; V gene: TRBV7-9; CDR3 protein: CASSLQGFQETQYF; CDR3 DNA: TGTGCCAGCAGCTTGCAGGGTTTTCAAGAGACCCAGTACTTC
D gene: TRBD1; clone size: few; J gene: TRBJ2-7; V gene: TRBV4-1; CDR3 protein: CASSQVIPFGTDSYEQYF; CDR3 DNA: TGCGCCAGCAGCCAAGTAATACCCTTCGGGACAGACTCCTACGAGCAGTACTTC
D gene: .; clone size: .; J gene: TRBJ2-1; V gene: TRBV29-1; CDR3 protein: CSVEAVSYNEQFF; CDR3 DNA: TGCAGCGTTGAGGCGGTTTCCTACAATGAGCAGTTCTTC
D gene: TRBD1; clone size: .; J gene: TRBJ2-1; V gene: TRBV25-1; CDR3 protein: CASSELVGQGLGNEQFF; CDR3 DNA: TGTGCCAGCAGTGAACTAGTTGGACAGGGGTTGGGGAATGAGCAGTTCTTC
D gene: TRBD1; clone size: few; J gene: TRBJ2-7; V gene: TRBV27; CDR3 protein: CASSLVGTGAGYEQYF; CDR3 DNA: TGTGCCAGCAGTTTAGTCGGGACAGGGGCGGGCTACGAGCAGTACTTC
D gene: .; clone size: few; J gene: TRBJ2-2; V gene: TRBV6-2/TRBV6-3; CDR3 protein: CASEPPGELFF; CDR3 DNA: TGTGCCAGCGAACCGCCCGGGGAGCTGTTTTTT
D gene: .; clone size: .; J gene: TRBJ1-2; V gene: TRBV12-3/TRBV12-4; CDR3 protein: CASRGGAASYTF; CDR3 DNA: TGTGCCAGCCGGGGGGGCGCCGCGAGCTACACCTTC
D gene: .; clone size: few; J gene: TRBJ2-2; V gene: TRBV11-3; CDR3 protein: CASSSRDLAGELFF; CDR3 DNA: TGTGCCAGCAGCTCTAGGGACCTCGCCGGGGAGCTGTTTTTT
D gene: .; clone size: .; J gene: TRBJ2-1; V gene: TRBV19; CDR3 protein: CASSALGGNYNEQFF; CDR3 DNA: TGTGCCAGTAGCGCCCTAGGGGGGAATTACAATGAGCAGTTCTTC
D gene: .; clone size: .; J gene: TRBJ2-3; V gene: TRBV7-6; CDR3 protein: CASRVAAQGDTQYF; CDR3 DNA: TGTGCCAGCAGAGTAGCGGCGCAGGGGGATACGCAGTATTTT
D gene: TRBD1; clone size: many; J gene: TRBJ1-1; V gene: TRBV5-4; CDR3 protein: CASSFTGANTEAFF; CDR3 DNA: TGTGCCAGCAGTTTTACAGGGGCCAACACTGAAGCTTTCTTT
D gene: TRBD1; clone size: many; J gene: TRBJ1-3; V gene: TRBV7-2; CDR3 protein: CASSSGQGAKFGNTIYF; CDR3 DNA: TGTGCCAGCAGCTCGGGACAGGGGGCGAAATTTGGAAACACCATATATTTT
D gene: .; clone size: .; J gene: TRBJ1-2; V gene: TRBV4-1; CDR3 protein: CASSPDLGGIGNGYTF; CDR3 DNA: TGCGCCAGCAGCCCGGATCTGGGGGGAATAGGGAATGGCTACACCTTC
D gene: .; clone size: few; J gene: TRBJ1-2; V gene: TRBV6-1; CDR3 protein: CASGVGAGYTF; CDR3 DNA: TGTGCCAGCGGGGTGGGGGCTGGCTACACCTTC
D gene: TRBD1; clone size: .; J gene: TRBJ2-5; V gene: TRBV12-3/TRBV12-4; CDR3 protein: CASSIDRGREETQYF; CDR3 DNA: TGTGCCAGCAGTATTGACAGGGGGCGGGAGGAGACCCAGTACTTC
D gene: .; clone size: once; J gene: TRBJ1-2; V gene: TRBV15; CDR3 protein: CVTSGGGFFGYTF; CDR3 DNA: TGTGTCACCTCGGGCGGGGGCTTTTTTGGCTACACCTTC
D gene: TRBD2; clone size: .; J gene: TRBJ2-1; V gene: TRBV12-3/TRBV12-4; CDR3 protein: CASKVKSAASGGNEQFF; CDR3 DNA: TGTGCCAGCAAAGTTAAGAGCGCGGCTAGCGGAGGGAATGAGCAGTTCTTC
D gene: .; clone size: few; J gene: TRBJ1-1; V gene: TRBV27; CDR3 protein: CASSLSLNLNTEAFF; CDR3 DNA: TGTGCCAGCAGTCTCTCTCTAAATTTGAACACTGAAGCTTTCTTT
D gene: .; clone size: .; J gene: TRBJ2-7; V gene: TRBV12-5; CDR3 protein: CASAPGGYEQYF; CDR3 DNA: TGTGCTAGTGCCCCTGGGGGCTACGAGCAGTACTTC
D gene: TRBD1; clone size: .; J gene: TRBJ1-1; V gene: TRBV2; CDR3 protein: CASSGSPRDRGYTEAFF; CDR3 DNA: TGTGCCAGCAGTGGTAGTCCTCGAGACAGGGGGTACACTGAAGCTTTCTTT
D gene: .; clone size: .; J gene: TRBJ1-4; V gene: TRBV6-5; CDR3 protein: CASSYSPPGQEKLFF; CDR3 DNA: TGTGCCAGCAGTTATAGCCCCCCAGGGCAAGAAAAACTGTTTTTT
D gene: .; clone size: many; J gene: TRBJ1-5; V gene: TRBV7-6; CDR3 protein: CASSRGGGVQPQHF; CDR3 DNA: TGTGCCAGCAGCCGGGGCGGGGGTGTACAGCCCCAGCATTTT
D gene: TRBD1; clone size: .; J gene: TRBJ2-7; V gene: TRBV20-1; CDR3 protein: CSARTGSYEQYF; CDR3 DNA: TGCAGTGCCCGGACAGGGTCCTACGAGCAGTACTTC
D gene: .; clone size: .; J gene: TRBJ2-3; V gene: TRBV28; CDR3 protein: CASSSYPSSTDTQYF; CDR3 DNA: TGTGCCAGCAGTTCTTACCCCAGTAGCACAGATACGCAGTATTTT
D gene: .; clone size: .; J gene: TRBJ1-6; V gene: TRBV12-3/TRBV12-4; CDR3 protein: CASSPGPINSPLHF; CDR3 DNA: TGTGCCAGCAGCCCGGGACCGATTAATTCACCCCTCCACTTT
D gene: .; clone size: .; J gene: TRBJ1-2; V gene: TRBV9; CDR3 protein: CASSVGWGFNYGYTF; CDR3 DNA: TGTGCCAGCAGCGTAGGTTGGGGGTTTAACTATGGCTACACCTTC
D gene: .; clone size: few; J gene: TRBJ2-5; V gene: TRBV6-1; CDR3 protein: CASSVIRPAYLLETQYF; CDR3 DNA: TGTGCCAGCAGTGTTATACGACCGGCGTATTTGTTAGAGACCCAGTACTTC
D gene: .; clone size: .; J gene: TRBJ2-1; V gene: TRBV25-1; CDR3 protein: CVRDEGSSYNEQFF; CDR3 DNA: TGTGTCCGCGATGAGGGGAGCTCCTACAATGAGCAGTTCTTC
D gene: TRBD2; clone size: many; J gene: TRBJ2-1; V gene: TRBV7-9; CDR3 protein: CASSRGRGGYEQFF; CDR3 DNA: TGTGCCAGCAGCCGTGGCCGGGGGGGGTATGAGCAGTTCTTC
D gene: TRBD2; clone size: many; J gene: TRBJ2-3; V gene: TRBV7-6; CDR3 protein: CASSLDPKLAGGSDTQYF; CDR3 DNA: TGTGCCAGCAGCTTAGACCCCAAACTAGCGGGGGGTTCAGATACGCAGTATTTT
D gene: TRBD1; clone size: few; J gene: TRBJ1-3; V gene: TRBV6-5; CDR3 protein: CASSYSGGTDNMYF; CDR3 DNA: TGTGCCAGCAGTTACTCTGGAGGGACAGACAACATGTATTTT